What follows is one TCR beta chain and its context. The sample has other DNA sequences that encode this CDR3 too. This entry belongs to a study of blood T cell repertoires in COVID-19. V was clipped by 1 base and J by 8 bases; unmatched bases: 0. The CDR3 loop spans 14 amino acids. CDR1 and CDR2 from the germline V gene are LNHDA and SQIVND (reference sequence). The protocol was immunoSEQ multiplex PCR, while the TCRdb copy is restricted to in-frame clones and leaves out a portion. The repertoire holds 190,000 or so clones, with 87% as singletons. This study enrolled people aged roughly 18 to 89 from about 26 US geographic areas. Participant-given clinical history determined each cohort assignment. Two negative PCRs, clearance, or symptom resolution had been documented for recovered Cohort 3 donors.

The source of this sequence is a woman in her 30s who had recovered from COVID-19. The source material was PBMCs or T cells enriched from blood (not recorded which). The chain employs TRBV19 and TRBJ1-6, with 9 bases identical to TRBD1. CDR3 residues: CASSIGTGDSPLHF. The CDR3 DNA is TGTGCCAGTAGTATAGGGACAGGGGATTCACCCCTCCACTTT.